This section outlines one T cell receptor (beta chain) sequence together with its context. The data were obtained in a study of blood T cell repertoires in COVID-19. Turning to the study itself: Acute and convalescent COVID-19 specimens originated in the United States, Italy and Spain. The cDNA or gDNA used as material had been derived from T cells, B-cell-depleted T cells, or PBMCs.

The protocol was immunoSEQ multiplex PCR, while the TCRdb copy is restricted to in-frame clones and leaves out a portion. The table lists 270,000 or so clones, approximately 90% of them singletons. Germline-derived CDR1 and CDR2 are MNHEY and SMNVEV (reference sequence). With 5 bases clipped from V and 3 bases from J, the junction kept 9 bases outside the gene matches. This CDR3 region has 15 residues. Sequencing was performed on PBMCs or T cells enriched from blood (not recorded which). The receptor was isolated from a middle-aged woman with acute COVID-19. The J gene is TRBJ1-1, the V gene TRBV27; 7 nucleotides agree with TRBD1. Here the CDR3 reads CASSIRGFGDTEAFF. As DNA, the CDR3 is TGTGCCAGCAGTATCAGGGGGTTTGGCGACACTGAAGCTTTCTTT.